This TCR beta chain is from a study of identical twins. Study-wide points: Beta out-of-frame sequences displayed a weaker excess of sharing between twins. The more abundant beta clonotypes in cord blood had fewer insertions, and memory repertoires did not show this.

Germline CDR1 and CDR2: MNHEY and SMNVEV (reference sequence). V lost 7 bases to trimming and J lost 4 bases; unmatched junction nucleotides: 10. The CDR3 has 15 residues. Template switching (which added a universal primer site) was used, and cDNA carried unique molecular identifiers. One entry per CDR3 protein, called by TCRdb with MiXCR from the 5' RACE reads. This table has around 490,000 distinct CDR3 sequences, more than 13% appearing once. Comment on this clonotype: Its antigen is not identified.

Donors uniformly comprised healthy Caucasians. These data were likewise used in another study, on yellow fever vaccine responses in identical twins.

The clonotype was recovered from a woman younger than 30 in good health. The specimen was CD4+ T cells sorted from blood. The genes are TRBV27 and TRBJ2-5, with TRBD2 matching 9 bases. The DNA of the CDR3 is TGTGCCAGCAAGAATGCGGGAGGGCCTTTAGAGACCCAGTACTTC. This codes for CASKNAGGPLETQYF.